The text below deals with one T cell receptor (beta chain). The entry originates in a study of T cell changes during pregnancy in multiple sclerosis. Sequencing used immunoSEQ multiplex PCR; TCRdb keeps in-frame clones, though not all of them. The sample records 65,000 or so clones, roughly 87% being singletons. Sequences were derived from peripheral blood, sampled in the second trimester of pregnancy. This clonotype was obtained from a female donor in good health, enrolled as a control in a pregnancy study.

The CDR3 bases are TGCGCCAGCAGCCTGGATAGACAGGGTGTTTCGCCCCTCCACTTT. Its translation is CASSLDRQGVSPLHF. The genes are TRBV5-1 and TRBJ1-6, with TRBD1 matching 7 bases. Germline loops: CDR1 SGHRS, CDR2 YFSETQ. The CDR3 is made up of 15 amino acids. The trim removed 4 bases at V and 13 bases at J, leaving 14 bases unmatched.